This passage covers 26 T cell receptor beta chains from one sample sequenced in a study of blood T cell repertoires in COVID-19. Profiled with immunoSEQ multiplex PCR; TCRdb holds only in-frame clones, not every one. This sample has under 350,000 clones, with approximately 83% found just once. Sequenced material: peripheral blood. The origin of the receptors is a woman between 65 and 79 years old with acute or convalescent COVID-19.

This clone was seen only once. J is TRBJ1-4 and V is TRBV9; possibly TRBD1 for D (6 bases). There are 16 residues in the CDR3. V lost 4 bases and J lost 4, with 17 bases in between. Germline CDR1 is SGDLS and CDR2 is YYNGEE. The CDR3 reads CASSPTAGTSNEKLFF. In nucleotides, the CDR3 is TGTGCCAGCAGCCCCACAGCCGGGACAAGTAATGAAAAACTGTTTTTT.

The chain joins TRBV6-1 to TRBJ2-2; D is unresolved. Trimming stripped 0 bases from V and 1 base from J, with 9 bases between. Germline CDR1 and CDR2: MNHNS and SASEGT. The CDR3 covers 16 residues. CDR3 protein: CASSEALVGNTGELFF. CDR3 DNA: TGTGCCAGCAGTGAAGCGCTTGTCGGGAACACCGGGGAGCTGTTTTTT.

Written as DNA, the CDR3 is TGTGCCATCTCGGGTCCTCCCGCTCTTTACAATGAGCAGTTCTTC. Translating gives CAISGPPALYNEQFF. The chain employs TRBV10-3 and TRBJ2-1; D remains ambiguous. The CDR3 extends over 15 amino acids. Trimming took 8 bases from V and 4 from J, leaving 18 bases between them. Germline CDR1 ENHRY, CDR2 SYGVKD.

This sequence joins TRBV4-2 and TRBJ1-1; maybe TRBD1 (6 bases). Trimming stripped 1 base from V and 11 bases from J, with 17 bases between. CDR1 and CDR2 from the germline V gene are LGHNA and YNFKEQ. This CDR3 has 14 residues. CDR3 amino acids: CASSQGGGRGMAFF. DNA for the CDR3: TGTGCCAGCAGCCAAGGTGGTGGCAGGGGAATGGCTTTCTTT.

In DNA, the CDR3 is TGTGCCAGCAGTTACGACAGGCTCTCCTACGAGCAGTACTTC. Its translation: CASSYDRLSYEQYF. V is TRBV6-6 and J is TRBJ2-7, with D perhaps matching TRBD1 (6 bases). The CDR3 contains 14 residues. Germline assignment: CDR1 MNHNY and CDR2 SVGAGI (reference sequence). V shed 2 bases and J shed 0 bases, with 8 bases lying between them.

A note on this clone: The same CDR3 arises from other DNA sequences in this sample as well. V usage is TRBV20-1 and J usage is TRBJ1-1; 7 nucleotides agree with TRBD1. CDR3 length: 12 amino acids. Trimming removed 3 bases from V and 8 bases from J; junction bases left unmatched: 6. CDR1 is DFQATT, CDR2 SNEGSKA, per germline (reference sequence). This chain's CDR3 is CSASRQGAEAFF. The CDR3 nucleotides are TGCAGTGCTAGTCGACAGGGAGCCGAAGCTTTCTTT.

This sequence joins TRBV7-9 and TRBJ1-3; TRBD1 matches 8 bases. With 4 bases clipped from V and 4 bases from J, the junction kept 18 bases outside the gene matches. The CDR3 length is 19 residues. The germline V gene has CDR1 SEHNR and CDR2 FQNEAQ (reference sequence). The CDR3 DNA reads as TGTGCCAGCAGCTCAACCGTGGGGCAGGGGGCCGGCTGGGGAAACACCATATATTTT. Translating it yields CASSSTVGQGAGWGNTIYF.

CDR3 bases: TGTGCCATCAGTGGGATCACAGGGGGCCGGGATCAGCCCCAGCATTTT. Its translation: CAISGITGGRDQPQHF. The J gene is TRBJ1-5, the V gene TRBV10-3; 9 positions match TRBD1. This CDR3 spans 16 amino acids. Per germline, CDR1 ENHRY and CDR2 SYGVKD. V was pared by 4 bases and J by 5 bases, with 9 bases of the junction left unmatched.

CDR3 loop: CASSLGTSGGQETQYF. The DNA for the CDR3 is TGTGCCAGCAGCTTGGGGACTAGCGGGGGCCAAGAGACCCAGTACTTC. This chain links TRBV5-4 with TRBJ2-5, with 13 nucleotides matching TRBD2. The CDR3 loop spans 16 amino acids. Germline V gene data show CDR1 as SGHNT and CDR2 as YYREEE (reference sequence). The junction had 0 bases not matched to a gene; V was cut back by 0 bases and J by 1 base.

CDR3 region: CASSIGGLSTDTQYF. The CDR3 nucleotides are TGTGCCAGCAGTATAGGGGGCCTCAGCACAGATACGCAGTATTTT. V gene TRBV5-4 combines with J gene TRBJ2-3; 7 nucleotides line up with TRBD1. The CDR3 has 15 residues. The germline V gene has CDR1 SGHNT and CDR2 YYREEE (reference sequence). V was clipped by 5 bases and J by 0 bases; unmatched bases: 6.

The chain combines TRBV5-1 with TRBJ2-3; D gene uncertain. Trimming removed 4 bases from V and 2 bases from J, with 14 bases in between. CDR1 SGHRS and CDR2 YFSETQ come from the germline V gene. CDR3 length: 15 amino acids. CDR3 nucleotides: TGCGCCAGCAGCCTTCTTTCAGGCTACACAGATACGCAGTATTTT. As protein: CASSLLSGYTDTQYF.

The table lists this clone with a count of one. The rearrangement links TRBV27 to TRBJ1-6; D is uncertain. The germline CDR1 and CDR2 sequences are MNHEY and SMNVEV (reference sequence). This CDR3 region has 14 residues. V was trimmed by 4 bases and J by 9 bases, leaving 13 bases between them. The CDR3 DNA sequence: TGTGCCAGCAGTTGGCCACAGTCCGGTTCACCCCTCCACTTT. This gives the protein CASSWPQSGSPLHF.

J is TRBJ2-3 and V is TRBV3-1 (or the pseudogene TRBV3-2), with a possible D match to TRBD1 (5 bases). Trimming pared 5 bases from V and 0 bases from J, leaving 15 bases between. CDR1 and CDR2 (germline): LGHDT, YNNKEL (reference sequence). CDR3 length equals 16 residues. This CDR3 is CASSTPGLGSTDTQYF. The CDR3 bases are TGTGCCAGCAGCACCCCAGGGCTTGGTAGCACAGATACGCAGTATTTT.

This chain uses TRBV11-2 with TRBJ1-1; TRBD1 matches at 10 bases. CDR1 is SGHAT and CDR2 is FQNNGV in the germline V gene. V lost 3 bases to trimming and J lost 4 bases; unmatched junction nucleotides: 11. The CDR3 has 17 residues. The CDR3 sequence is CASSFLRTGGQATEAFF. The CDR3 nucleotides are TGTGCCAGCAGCTTTCTACGGACAGGGGGGCAGGCCACTGAAGCTTTCTTT. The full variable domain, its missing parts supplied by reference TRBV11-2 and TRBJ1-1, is EAGVAQSPRYKIIEKRQSVAFWCNPISGHATLYWYQQILGQGPKLLIQFQNNGVVDDSQLPKDRFSAERLKGVDSTLKIQPAKLEDSAVYLCASSFLRTGGQATEAFFGQGTRLTVV.

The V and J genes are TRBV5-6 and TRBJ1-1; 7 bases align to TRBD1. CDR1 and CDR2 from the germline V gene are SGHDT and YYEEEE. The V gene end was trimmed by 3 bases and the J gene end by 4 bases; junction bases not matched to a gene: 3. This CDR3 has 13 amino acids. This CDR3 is CASSWTGRTEAFF. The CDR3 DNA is TGTGCCAGCAGCTGGACAGGCCGCACTGAAGCTTTCTTT.

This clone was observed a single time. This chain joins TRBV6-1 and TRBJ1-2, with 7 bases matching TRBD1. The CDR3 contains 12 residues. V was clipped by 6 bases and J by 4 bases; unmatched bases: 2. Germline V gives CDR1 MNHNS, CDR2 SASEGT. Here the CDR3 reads CASSWDSYGYTF. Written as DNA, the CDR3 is TGTGCCAGCAGCTGGGACAGCTATGGCTACACCTTC.

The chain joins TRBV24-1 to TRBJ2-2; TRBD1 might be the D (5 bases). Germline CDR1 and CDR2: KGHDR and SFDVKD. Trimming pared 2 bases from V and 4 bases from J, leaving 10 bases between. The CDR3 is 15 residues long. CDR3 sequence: CATSDSSGSTGELFF. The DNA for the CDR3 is TGTGCCACCAGTGATTCGTCAGGGTCCACCGGGGAGCTGTTTTTT.

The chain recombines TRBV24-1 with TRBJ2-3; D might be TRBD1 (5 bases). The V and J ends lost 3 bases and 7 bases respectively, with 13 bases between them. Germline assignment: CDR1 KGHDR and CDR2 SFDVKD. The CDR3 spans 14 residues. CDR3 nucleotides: TGTGCCACCAGTGATCCCAGGGCCTCGAATACGCAGTATTTT. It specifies CATSDPRASNTQYF.

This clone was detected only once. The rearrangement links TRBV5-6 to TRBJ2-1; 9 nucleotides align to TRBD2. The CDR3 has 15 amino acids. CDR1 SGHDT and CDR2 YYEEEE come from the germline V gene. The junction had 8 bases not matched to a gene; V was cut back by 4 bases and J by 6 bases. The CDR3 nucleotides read TGTGCCAGCAGCAGAGGGACTAGCTTAGGCAATGAGCAGTTCTTC. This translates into CASSRGTSLGNEQFF.

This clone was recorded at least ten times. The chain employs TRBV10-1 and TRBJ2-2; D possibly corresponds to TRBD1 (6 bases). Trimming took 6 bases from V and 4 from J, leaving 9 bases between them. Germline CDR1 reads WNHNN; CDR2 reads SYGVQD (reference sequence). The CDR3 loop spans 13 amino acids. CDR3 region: CASRTGFTGELFF. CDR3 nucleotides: TGCGCCAGCAGGACAGGATTCACCGGGGAGCTGTTTTTT.

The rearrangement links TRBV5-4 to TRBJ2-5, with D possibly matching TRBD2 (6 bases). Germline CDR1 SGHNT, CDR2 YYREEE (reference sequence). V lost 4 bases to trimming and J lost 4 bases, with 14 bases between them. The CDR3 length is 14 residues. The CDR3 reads CASSAAGRTETQYF. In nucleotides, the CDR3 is TGTGCCAGCAGCGCGGCGGGGCGCACAGAGACCCAGTACTTC.

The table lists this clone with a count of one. CDR3 protein: CASSASGGLGGDTQYF. The CDR3 coding sequence is TGTGCCAGCAGTGCTAGCGGGGGCCTCGGAGGAGATACGCAGTATTTT. This chain uses TRBV6-4 with TRBJ2-3, with 10 bases that match TRBD2. The CDR3 has 16 residues. V lost 4 bases and J lost 5; bases outside the gene matches: 9. Germline CDR1 and CDR2: MRHNA and SNTAGT.

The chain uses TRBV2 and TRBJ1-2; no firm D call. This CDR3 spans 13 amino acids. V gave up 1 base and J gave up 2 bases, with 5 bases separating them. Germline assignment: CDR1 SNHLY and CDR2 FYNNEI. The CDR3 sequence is CASSEDKNYGYTF. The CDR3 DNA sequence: TGTGCCAGCAGTGAAGACAAAAACTATGGCTACACCTTC.

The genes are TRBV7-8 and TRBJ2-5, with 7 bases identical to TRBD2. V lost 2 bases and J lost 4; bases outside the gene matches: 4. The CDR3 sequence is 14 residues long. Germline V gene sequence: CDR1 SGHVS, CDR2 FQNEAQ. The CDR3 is CASSLMSGVETQYF. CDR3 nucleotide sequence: TGTGCCAGCAGCTTAATGAGCGGGGTAGAGACCCAGTACTTC.

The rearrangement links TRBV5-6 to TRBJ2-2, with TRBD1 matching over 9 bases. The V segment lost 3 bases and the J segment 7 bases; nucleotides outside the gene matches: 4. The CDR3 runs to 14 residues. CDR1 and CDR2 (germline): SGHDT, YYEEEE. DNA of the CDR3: TGTGCCAGCAGCTGGACAGGGGAAGGCGGGGAGCTGTTTTTT. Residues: CASSWTGEGGELFF.

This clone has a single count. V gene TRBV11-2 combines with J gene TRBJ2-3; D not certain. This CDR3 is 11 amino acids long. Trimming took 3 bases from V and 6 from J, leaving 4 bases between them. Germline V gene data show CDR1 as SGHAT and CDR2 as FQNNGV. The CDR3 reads CASSFQDTQYF. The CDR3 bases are TGTGCCAGCAGCTTTCAGGATACGCAGTATTTT.